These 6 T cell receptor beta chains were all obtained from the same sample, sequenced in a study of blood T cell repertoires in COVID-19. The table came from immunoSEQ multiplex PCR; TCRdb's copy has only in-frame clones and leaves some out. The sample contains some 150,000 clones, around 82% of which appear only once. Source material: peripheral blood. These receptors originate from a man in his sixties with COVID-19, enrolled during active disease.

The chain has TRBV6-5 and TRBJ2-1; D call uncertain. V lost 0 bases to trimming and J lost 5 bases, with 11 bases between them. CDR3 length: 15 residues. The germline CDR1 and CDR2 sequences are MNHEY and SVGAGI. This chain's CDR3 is CASSYSRHKDNEQFF. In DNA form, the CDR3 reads TGTGCCAGCAGTTACTCGCGGCATAAGGACAATGAGCAGTTCTTC.

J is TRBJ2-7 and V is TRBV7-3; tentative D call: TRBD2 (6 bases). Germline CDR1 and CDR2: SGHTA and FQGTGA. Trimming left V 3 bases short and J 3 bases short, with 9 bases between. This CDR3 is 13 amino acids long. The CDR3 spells CASSLGLNYEQYF. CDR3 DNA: TGTGCCAGCAGCTTGGGACTTAACTACGAGCAGTACTTC.

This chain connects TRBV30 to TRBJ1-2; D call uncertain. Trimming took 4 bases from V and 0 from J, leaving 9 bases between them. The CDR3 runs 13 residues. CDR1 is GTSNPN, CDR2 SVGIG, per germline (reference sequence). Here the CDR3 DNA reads TGTGCCTGGATGGGCTCAACTAACTATGGCTACACCTTC. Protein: CAWMGSTNYGYTF.

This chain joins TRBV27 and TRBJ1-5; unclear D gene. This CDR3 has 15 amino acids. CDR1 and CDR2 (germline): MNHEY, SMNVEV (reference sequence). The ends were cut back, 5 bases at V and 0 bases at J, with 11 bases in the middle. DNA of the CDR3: TGTGCCAGCAGTATAGGAGCGTATAGCAATCAGCCCCAGCATTTT. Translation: CASSIGAYSNQPQHF.

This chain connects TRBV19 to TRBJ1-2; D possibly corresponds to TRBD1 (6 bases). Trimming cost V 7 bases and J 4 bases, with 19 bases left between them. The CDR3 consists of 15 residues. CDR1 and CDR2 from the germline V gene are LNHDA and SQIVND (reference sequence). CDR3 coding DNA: TGTGCCAGTACCGAAACAGGGACAACCTCCTATGGCTACACCTTC. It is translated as CASTETGTTSYGYTF.

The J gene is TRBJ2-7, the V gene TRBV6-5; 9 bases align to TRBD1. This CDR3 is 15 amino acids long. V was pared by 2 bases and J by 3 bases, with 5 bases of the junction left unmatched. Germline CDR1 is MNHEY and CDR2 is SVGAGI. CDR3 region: CASSYRRQGGYEQYF. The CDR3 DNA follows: TGTGCCAGCAGTTACCGTAGACAGGGGGGCTACGAGCAGTACTTC.